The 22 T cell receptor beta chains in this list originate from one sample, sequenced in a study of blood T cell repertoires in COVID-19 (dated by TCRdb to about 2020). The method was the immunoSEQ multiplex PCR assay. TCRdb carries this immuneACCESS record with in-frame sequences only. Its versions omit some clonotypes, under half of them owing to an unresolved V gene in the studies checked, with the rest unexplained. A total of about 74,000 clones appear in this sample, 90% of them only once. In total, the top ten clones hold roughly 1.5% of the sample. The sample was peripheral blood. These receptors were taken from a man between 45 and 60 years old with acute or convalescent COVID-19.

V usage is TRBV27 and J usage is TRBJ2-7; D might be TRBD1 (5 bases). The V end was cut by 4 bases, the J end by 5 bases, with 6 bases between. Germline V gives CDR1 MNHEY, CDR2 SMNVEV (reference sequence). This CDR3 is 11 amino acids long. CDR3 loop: CASSSGHEQYF. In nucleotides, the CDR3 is TGTGCCAGCAGTTCAGGGCACGAGCAGTACTTC.

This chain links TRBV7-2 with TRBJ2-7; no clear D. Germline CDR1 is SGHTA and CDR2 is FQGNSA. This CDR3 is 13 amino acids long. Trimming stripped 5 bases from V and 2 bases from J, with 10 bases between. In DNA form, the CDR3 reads TGTGCCAGCAGCACCCGACAAACCTACGAGCAGTACGTC. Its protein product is CASSTRQTYEQYV.

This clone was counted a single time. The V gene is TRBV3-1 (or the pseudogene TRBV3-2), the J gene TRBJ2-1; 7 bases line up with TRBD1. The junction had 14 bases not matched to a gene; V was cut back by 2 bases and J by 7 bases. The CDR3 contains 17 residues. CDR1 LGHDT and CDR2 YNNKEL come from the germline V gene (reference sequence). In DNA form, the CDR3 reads TGTGCCAGCAGCCAACGTCAGGGGGTGTACAAAGCGAATGAGCAGTTCTTC. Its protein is CASSQRQGVYKANEQFF.

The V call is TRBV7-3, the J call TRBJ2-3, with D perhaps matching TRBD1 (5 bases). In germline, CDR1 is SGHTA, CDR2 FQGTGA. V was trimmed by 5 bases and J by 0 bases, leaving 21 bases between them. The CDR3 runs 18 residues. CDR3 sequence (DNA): TGTGCCAGCAGCCCCCGTGAGGTTGCAGGGTCTAGCACAGATACGCAGTATTTT. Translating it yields CASSPREVAGSSTDTQYF.

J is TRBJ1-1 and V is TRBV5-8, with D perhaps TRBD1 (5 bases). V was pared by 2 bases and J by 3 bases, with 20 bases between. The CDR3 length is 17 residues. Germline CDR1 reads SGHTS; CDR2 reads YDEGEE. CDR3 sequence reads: CASSLNLGGGRDTEAFF. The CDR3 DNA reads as TGTGCCAGCAGCTTAAACCTCGGGGGGGGAAGGGACACTGAAGCTTTCTTT.

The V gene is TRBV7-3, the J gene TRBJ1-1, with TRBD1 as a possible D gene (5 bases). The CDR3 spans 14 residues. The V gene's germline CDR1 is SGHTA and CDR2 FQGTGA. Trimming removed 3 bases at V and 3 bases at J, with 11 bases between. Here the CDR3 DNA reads TGTGCCAGCAGCTTGGAGGGACCTCACACTGAAGCTTTCTTT. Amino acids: CASSLEGPHTEAFF.

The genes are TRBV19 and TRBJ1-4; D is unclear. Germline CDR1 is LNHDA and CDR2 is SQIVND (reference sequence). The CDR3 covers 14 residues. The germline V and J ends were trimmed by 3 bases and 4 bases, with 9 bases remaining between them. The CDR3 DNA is TGTGCCAGTAGTATGGGCCCGCTTAATGAAAAACTGTTTTTT. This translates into CASSMGPLNEKLFF. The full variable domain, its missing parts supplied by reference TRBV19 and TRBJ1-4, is DGGITQSPKYLFRKEGQNVTLSCEQNLNHDAMYWYRQDPGQGLRLIYYSQIVNDFQKGDIAEGYSVSREKKESFPLTVTSAQKNPTAFYLCASSMGPLNEKLFFGSGTQLSVL.

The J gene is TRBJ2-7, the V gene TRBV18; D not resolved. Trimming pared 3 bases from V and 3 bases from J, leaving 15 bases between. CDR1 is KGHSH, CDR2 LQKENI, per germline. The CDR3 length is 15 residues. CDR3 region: CASSPGPRSHYEQYV. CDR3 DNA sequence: TGTGCCAGCTCACCCGGCCCCCGGAGCCACTACGAGCAGTACGTC.

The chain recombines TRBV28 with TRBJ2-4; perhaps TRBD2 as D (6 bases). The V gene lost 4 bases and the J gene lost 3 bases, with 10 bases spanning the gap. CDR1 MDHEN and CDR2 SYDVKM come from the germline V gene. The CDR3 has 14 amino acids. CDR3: CASSSRRGKNIQYF. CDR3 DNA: TGTGCCAGCAGTTCCAGGCGGGGCAAAAACATTCAGTACTTC.

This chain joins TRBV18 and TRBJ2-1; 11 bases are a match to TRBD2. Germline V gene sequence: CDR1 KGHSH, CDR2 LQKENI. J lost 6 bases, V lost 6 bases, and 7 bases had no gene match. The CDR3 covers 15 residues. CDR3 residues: CASSSGLAVSNEQFF. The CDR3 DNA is TGTGCCAGCTCTTCGGGACTAGCGGTGTCCAATGAGCAGTTCTTC.

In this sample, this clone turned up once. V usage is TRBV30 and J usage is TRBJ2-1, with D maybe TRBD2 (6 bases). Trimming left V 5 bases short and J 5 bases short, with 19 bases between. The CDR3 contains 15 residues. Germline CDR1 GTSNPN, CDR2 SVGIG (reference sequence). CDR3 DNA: TGTGCCTGGGCTTCGGGGCGGGGCCGGGACAATGAGCAGTTCTTC. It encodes CAWASGRGRDNEQFF.

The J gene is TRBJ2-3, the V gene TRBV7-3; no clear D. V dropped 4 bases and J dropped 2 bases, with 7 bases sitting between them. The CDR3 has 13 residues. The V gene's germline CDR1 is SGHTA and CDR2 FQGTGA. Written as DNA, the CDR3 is TGTGCCAGCAGCTCCCGGTTCACAGATACGCAGTATTTT. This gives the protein CASSSRFTDTQYF. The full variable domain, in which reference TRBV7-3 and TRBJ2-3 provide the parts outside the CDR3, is GAGVSQTPSNKVTEKGKYVELRCDPISGHTALYWYRQSLGQGPEFLIYFQGTGAADDSGLPNDRFFAVRPEGSVSTLKIQRTERGDSAVYLCASSSRFTDTQYFGPGTRLTVL.

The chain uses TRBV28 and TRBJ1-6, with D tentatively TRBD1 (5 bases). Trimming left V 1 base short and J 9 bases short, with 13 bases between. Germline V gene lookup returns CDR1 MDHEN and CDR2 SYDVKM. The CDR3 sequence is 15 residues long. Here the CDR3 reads CASSLLQGSGSPLHF. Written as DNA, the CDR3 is TGTGCCAGCAGTTTATTGCAGGGTTCGGGTTCACCCCTCCACTTT.

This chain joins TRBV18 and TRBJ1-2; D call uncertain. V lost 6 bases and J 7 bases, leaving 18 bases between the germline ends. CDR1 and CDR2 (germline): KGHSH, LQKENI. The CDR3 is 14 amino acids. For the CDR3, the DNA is TGTGCCAGCTCCCCCACAGAATTGGCTCCTGGCTACACCTTC. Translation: CASSPTELAPGYTF.

Written as DNA, the CDR3 is TGTGCCAGCAGTGACCTCAGGACAGGGAACTACGAGCAGTACGTC. Residues: CASSDLRTGNYEQYV. The J gene is TRBJ2-7, the V gene TRBV6-1; 8 bases match TRBD1. The V and J ends lost 3 bases and 3 bases, in that order; junction bases with no gene match: 7. Germline lookup yields CDR1 MNHNS and CDR2 SASEGT. The CDR3 covers 15 residues.

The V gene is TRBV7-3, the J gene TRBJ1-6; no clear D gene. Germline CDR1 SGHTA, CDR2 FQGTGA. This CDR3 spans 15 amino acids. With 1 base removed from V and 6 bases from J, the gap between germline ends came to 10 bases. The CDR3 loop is CASSLMGSLNSPLHF. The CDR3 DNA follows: TGTGCCAGCAGCTTAATGGGCAGCCTTAATTCACCCCTCCACTTT.

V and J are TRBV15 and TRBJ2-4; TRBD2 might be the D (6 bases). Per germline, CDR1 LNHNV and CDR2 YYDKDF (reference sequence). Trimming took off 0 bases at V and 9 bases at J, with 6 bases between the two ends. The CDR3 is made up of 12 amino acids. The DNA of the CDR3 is TGTGCCACCAGCAGAGACGGGGGCATTCAGTACTTC. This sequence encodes CATSRDGGIQYF.

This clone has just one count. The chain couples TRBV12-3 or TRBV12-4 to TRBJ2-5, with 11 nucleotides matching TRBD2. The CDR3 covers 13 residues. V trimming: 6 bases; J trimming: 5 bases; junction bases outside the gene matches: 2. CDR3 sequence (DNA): TGTGCCAGCAGCTCTAGCGGGGGGGAGACCCAGTACTTC. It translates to CASSSSGGETQYF.

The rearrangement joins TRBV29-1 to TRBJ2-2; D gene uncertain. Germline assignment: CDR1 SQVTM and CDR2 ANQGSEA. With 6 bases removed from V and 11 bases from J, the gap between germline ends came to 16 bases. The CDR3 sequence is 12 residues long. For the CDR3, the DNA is TGCAGCGTGCCTTTCGCCAGTGGTGAGCTGTTTTTT. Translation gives CSVPFASGELFF.

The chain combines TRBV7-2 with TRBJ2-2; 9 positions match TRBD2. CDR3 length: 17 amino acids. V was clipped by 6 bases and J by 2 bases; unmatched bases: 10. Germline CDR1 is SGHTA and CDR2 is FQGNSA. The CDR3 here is CASSLRPGLANTGELFF. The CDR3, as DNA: TGTGCCAGCAGTTTGCGACCGGGACTAGCTAACACCGGGGAGCTGTTTTTT.

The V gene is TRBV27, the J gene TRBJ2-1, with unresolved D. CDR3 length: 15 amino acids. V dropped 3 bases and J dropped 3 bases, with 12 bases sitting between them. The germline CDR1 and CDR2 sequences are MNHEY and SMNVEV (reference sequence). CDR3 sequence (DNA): TGTGCCAGCAGTTTGCTGCTCCAGGACTACAATGAGCAGTTCTTC. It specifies CASSLLLQDYNEQFF.

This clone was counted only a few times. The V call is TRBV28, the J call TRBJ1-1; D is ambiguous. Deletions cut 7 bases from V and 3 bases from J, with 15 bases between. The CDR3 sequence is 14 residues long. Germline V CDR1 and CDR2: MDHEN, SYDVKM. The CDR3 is CASNRYSFDTEAFF. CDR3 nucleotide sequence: TGTGCCAGCAACCGTTACAGTTTTGACACTGAAGCTTTCTTT. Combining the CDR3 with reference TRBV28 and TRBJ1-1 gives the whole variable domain DVKVTQSSRYLVKRTGEKVFLECVQDMDHENMFWYRQDPGLGLRLIYFSYDVKMKEKGDIPEGYSVSREKKERFSLILESASTNQTSMYLCASNRYSFDTEAFFGQGTRLTVV.